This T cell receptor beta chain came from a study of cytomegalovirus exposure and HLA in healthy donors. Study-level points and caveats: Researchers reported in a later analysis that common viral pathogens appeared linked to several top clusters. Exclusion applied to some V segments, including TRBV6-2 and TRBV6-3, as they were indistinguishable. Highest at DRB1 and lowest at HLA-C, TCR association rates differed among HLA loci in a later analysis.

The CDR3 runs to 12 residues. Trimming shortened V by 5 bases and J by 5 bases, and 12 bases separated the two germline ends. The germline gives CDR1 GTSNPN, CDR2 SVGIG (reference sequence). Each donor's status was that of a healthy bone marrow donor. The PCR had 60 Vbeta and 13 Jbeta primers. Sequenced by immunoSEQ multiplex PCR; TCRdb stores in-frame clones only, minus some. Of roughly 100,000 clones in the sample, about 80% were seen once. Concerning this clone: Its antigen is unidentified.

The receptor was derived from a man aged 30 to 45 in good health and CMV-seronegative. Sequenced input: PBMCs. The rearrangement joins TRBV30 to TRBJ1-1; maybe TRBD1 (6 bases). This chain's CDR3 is CAWRTGWTEAFF. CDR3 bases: TGTGCCTGGCGAACAGGGTGGACTGAAGCTTTCTTT.